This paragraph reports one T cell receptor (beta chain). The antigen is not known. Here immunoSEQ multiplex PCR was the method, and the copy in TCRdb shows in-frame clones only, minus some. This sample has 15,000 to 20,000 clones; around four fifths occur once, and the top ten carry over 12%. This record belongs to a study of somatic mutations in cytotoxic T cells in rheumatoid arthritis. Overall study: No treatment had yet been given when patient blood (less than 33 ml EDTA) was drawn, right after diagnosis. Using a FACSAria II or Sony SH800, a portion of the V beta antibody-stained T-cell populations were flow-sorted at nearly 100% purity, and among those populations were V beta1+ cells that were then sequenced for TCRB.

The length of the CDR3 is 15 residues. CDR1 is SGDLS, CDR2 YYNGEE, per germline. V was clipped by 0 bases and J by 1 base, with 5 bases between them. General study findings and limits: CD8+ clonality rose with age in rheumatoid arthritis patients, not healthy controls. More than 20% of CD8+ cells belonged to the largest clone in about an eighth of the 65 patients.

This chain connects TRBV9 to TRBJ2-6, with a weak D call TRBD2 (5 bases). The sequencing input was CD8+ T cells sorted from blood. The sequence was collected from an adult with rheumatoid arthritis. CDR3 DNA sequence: TGTGCCAGCAGCGTAGCGGGATCTGGGGCCAACGTCCTGACTTTC. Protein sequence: CASSVAGSGANVLTF. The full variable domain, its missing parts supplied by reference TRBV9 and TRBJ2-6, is DSGVTQTPKHLITATGQRVTLRCSPRSGDLSVYWYQQSLDQGLQFLIQYYNGEERAKGNILERFSAQQFPDLHSELNLSSLELGDSALYFCASSVAGSGANVLTFGAGSRLTVL.